This record covers a single T cell receptor beta chain. No antigen is known for it. The data derive from a study of PD-L1 blockade in urothelial cancer. Findings and limits, study-wide: Tumor-associated clones in blood expanded more at 3 weeks in durable-benefit patients.

Spiking of synthetic TCR analog templates was performed in each PCR. Profiling relied on immunoSEQ multiplex PCR, and the TCRdb table lists in-frame clones only, not all of them. In the table there are about 81,000 clones, more than 85% of which are singletons. The sample in question was PBMCs, obtained around atezolizumab (anti-PD-L1) treatment. The TCR originated in a man aged 55 to 70 with urothelial cancer.

The CDR3 sequence: CASSFDSGGYEQYF. DNA of the CDR3: TGTGCCAGCAGTTTCGATAGCGGGGGCTACGAGCAGTACTTC. The chain is built from TRBV27 and TRBJ2-7, with 9 bases matching TRBD2. Unmatched junction bases numbered 3, after V lost 3 bases and J lost 3 bases. This CDR3 spans 14 amino acids. The V gene's germline CDR1 is MNHEY and CDR2 SMNVEV (reference sequence).